One sample yielded the 18 T cell receptor beta chains listed below, sequenced in a study of CD8 T cells in ankylosing spondylitis (dated by TCRdb to the late 2010s). Libraries came from 5' RACE. These reads were obtained on an Illumina HiSeq 2500. TCRdb ran its own pipeline on the public reads, namely fastp trimming at Q25 and MiXCR clone calling, and kept in-frame beta chains. Here each entry gathers all rows of one CDR3 protein and keeps the most common genes and DNA. In this sample the table shows just over 150,000 distinct CDR3 sequences, approximately 16% of which occur a single time. Over 7% of the sample goes to the ten largest clones. What was sequenced was blood, either unsorted or a sorted T cell fraction (not recorded which). The source is a male donor with ankylosing spondylitis or in good health (not recorded which).

This clonotype was counted ten times or more. The V gene is TRBV6-5, the J gene TRBJ2-1; D remains ambiguous. CDR3 size: 14 residues. CDR1 and CDR2 from the germline V gene are MNHEY and SVGAGI. Trimming stripped 0 bases from V and 8 bases from J, with 11 bases between. CDR3 sequence: CASSYSHRIDEQFF. The DNA of the CDR3 is TGTGCCAGCAGTTACTCCCACCGCATTGATGAGCAGTTCTTC.

This clonotype was seen at least ten times. This chain connects TRBV12-3 or TRBV12-4 to TRBJ1-5, with a possible D match to TRBD1 (6 bases). V gave up 3 bases and J gave up 4 bases, with 13 bases separating them. The CDR3 is 15 amino acids. Written as DNA, the CDR3 is TGTGCCAGCAGTTTCTACGGGGGCGCGAATCAGCCCCAGCATTTT. It specifies CASSFYGGANQPQHF.

This clonotype was observed many times. The chain has TRBV7-8 and TRBJ2-4, with D unresolved. V was pared by 2 bases and J by 3 bases, with 14 bases between. The CDR3 covers 16 residues. Germline values: CDR1 SGHVS, CDR2 FQNEAQ. Here the CDR3 DNA reads TGTGCCAGCAGCTTAATTTCGCCCCTGGGCAAAAACATTCAGTACTTC. Its protein product is CASSLISPLGKNIQYF.

This clonotype was observed at least ten times. The chain uses TRBV7-8 and TRBJ2-1; D may correspond to TRBD1 or TRBD2 (5 bases each). CDR3 length: 18 residues. V was pared by 1 base and J by 6 bases, with 22 bases between. The germline V gene encodes CDR1 SGHVS and CDR2 FQNEAQ. The CDR3 sequence: CASSLVSRSGQLSNEQFF. The DNA for the CDR3 is TGTGCCAGCAGCTTAGTTTCGAGGTCGGGGCAACTAAGCAATGAGCAGTTCTTC.

This clonotype appeared a few times. J is TRBJ2-1 and V is TRBV29-1; D possibly corresponds to TRBD2 (6 bases). The CDR3 loop spans 13 amino acids. Germline values: CDR1 SQVTM, CDR2 ANQGSEA. Trimming took 7 bases from V and 7 from J, leaving 17 bases between them. This CDR3 is CSAAPRLGNEQFF. CDR3 nucleotides: TGCAGCGCTGCCCCCAGACTAGGTAATGAGCAGTTCTTC.

This clonotype was seen more than once but under ten times. The V and J genes are TRBV28 and TRBJ1-4; TRBD1 matches at 8 bases. The germline gives CDR1 MDHEN, CDR2 SYDVKM. There are 14 residues in the CDR3. Trimming at V came to 5 bases and at J to 7 bases, leaving 6 bases not matched to a gene. The DNA for the CDR3 is TGTGCCAGCAGTAGACAGGGGAGCGGTGAAAAACTGTTTTTT. Amino acid sequence: CASSRQGSGEKLFF.

This clonotype was picked up a small number of times. The chain joins TRBV20-1 to TRBJ2-3; 8 bases align to TRBD1. Trimming took 3 bases from V and 0 from J; bases not matched to a gene: 2. This CDR3 is built from 14 residues. CDR1 DFQATT and CDR2 SNEGSKA come from the germline V gene (reference sequence). CDR3 protein: CSASWTGSTDTQYF. In nucleotides, the CDR3 is TGCAGTGCTAGCTGGACAGGGAGCACAGATACGCAGTATTTT.

The table lists this clonotype with many counts. The chain couples TRBV5-1 to TRBJ2-5, with a tentative D call TRBD2 (6 bases). CDR3 length: 13 amino acids. Germline lookup yields CDR1 SGHRS and CDR2 YFSETQ. Trimming left V 5 bases short and J 1 base short, with 9 bases between. CDR3 protein: CASRGLPQETQYF. CDR3 coding DNA: TGCGCCAGCAGGGGACTGCCCCAAGAGACCCAGTACTTC.

The table lists this clonotype with many counts. The chain is built from TRBV7-6 and TRBJ2-3; perhaps TRBD1 as D (6 bases). Germline CDR1 SGHVS, CDR2 FNYEAQ. The V end was cut by 5 bases, the J end by 5 bases, with 14 bases between. This CDR3 comprises 14 residues. The CDR3: CASSLRQVGDTQYF. Here the CDR3 DNA reads TGTGCCAGCAGCCTTAGACAGGTTGGAGATACGCAGTATTTT.

The chain recombines TRBV3-1 with TRBJ1-4; D uncertain. Germline loops: CDR1 LGHDT, CDR2 YNNKEL (reference sequence). The CDR3 has 13 residues. The V gene lost 4 bases and the J gene lost 16 bases, with 19 bases spanning the gap. CDR3 loop: CASSRKAHQSGFF. The CDR3 nucleotides are TGTGCCAGCAGCCGTAAAGCGCACCAGAGCGGGTTTTTT.

This clonotype was seen repeatedly, ten times or more. The chain employs TRBV10-3 and TRBJ1-1; D ambiguous. Trimming shortened V by 6 bases and J by 0 bases, and 8 bases separated the two germline ends. Germline values: CDR1 ENHRY, CDR2 SYGVKD. The CDR3 spans 13 residues. The CDR3 spells CAIRLMMNTEAFF. Here the CDR3 DNA reads TGTGCCATCAGGCTAATGATGAACACTGAAGCTTTCTTT.

The sample holds a few counts of this clonotype. The rearrangement links TRBV5-4 to TRBJ2-6; D remains unclear. V was trimmed by 2 bases and J by 1 base, leaving 7 bases between them. Germline V gene lookup returns CDR1 SGHNT and CDR2 YYREEE (reference sequence). This CDR3 is built from 15 residues. CDR3 in amino acids: CASSFEGSGANVLTF. CDR3 nucleotide sequence: TGTGCCAGCAGCTTTGAAGGTTCTGGGGCCAACGTCCTGACTTTC.

This clonotype was seen a single time. The chain employs TRBV4-1 and TRBJ2-3, with D perhaps being TRBD1 or TRBD2 (5 bases each). Germline V gene sequence: CDR1 MGHRA, CDR2 YSYEKL. The CDR3 spans 15 residues. V lost 1 base, J lost 4 bases, and 12 bases lay in between. CDR3 in DNA: TGCGCCAGCAGCCAAGGGTACGGGGCCGCAGATACGCAGTATTTT. Encoded protein: CASSQGYGAADTQYF.

This clonotype has only a few counts. This sequence joins TRBV6-5 and TRBJ1-1, with a tentative D call TRBD1 (6 bases). CDR3 length equals 12 residues. The germline gives CDR1 MNHEY, CDR2 SVGAGI. Deletions cut 9 bases from V and 7 bases from J, with 15 bases between. The CDR3 nucleotides read TGTGCCAGTGGGACACCGAGAGGTGAAGCTTTCTTT. Translating gives CASGTPRGEAFF.

Many counts were recorded for this clonotype. The CDR3 here is CATSSGENFGSYNEQFF. As DNA, the CDR3 is TGTGCCACCAGCTCGGGGGAAAACTTTGGCTCCTACAATGAGCAGTTCTTC. V is TRBV24-1 and J is TRBJ2-1, with a tentative D call TRBD2 (6 bases). The CDR3 has 17 residues. V was clipped by 7 bases and J by 0 bases, with 18 bases between them. The V gene's germline CDR1 is KGHDR and CDR2 SFDVKD.

The table lists this clonotype with many counts. The chain has TRBV5-1 and TRBJ2-2; 7 bases fit TRBD1. CDR3 length equals 14 residues. Trimming took 5 bases from V and 4 from J; bases not matched to a gene: 5. The germline V gene has CDR1 SGHRS and CDR2 YFSETQ. This CDR3 reads CASRGQESTGELFF. The CDR3 DNA follows: TGCGCCAGCAGAGGACAGGAAAGCACCGGGGAGCTGTTTTTT. Using reference TRBV5-1 and TRBJ2-2 for the parts outside the CDR3, the full variable domain is KAGVTQTPRYLIKTRGQQVTLSCSPISGHRSVSWYQQTPGQGLQFLFEYFSETQRNKGNFPGRFSGRQFSNSRSEMNVSTLELGDSALYLCASRGQESTGELFFGEGSRLTVL.

The sample holds many counts of this clonotype. The chain joins TRBV5-1 to TRBJ2-5; the D is unclear. Per germline, CDR1 SGHRS and CDR2 YFSETQ. Trimming left V 0 bases short and J 7 bases short, with 13 bases between. The length of the CDR3 is 14 residues. CDR3 in DNA: TGCGCCAGCAGCTTGGACCCCTTAGCAGGGACCCAGTACTTC. As protein: CASSLDPLAGTQYF.

The genes are TRBV9 and TRBJ1-5; the D gene is possibly TRBD1 (5 bases). V was trimmed by 1 base and J by 7 bases, leaving 15 bases between them. The CDR3 is 15 amino acids. Germline CDR1 and CDR2: SGDLS and YYNGEE. The CDR3 spells CASSVSGVEGQPQHF. The CDR3 coding sequence is TGTGCCAGCAGCGTATCCGGGGTCGAGGGGCAGCCCCAGCATTTT.